Listed below are T cell receptor beta chains from one sample, sequenced in a study of vaccination and CD4 T cells after COVID-19. Each CDR3 protein gets one entry after TCRdb re-called the PCR reads with MiXCR. Here the sample spans about 18,000 distinct CDR3 sequences, 70% being singletons. Antigens of these TCRs are unknown. Sequenced material: CD4+ T cells from blood, cultured in vitro. These receptor sequences come from a human donor who had recovered from COVID-19. CDR3s include the opening cysteine and the closing phenylalanine or tryptophan. Each record gives: clone size, V gene, J gene, D gene, CDR3 protein, CDR3 DNA. D genes are given only for firm matches. Only part of the rows carry a size: once, few, many, or a class if the clone is expanded.

abundance: NA
v_gene: TRBV27
j_gene: TRBJ1-5
d_gene: NA
CDR3aa: CASSPRQRKQPQHF
CDR3nt: TGTGCCAGCAGTCCCCGGCAGCGGAAGCAGCCCCAGCATTTT

abundance: NA
v_gene: TRBV6-5
j_gene: TRBJ1-6
d_gene: NA
CDR3aa: CASSYSGGAGNSPLHF
CDR3nt: TGTGCCAGCAGTTACTCGGGGGGCGCGGGGAATTCACCCCTCCACTTT

abundance: NA
v_gene: TRBV20-1
j_gene: TRBJ1-3
d_gene: NA
CDR3aa: CSARDSFSGNTIYF
CDR3nt: TGCAGTGCTAGAGATTCATTTTCTGGAAACACCATATATTTT

abundance: NA
v_gene: TRBV19
j_gene: TRBJ1-5
d_gene: NA
CDR3aa: CASRYPGGLQPQHF
CDR3nt: TGTGCCAGTAGATACCCGGGAGGACTTCAGCCCCAGCATTTT

abundance: NA
v_gene: TRBV27
j_gene: TRBJ2-7
d_gene: NA
CDR3aa: CASLAQGWRGEQYF
CDR3nt: TGTGCCAGTTTAGCCCAGGGGTGGAGAGGCGAGCAGTACTTC

abundance: NA
v_gene: TRBV7-6
j_gene: TRBJ2-1
d_gene: NA
CDR3aa: CASSLDPSLGEQFF
CDR3nt: TGTGCCAGCAGCTTAGACCCCTCGCTGGGAGAGCAGTTCTTC

abundance: NA
v_gene: TRBV7-3
j_gene: TRBJ1-2
d_gene: NA
CDR3aa: CASSPTPGRLNYGYTF
CDR3nt: TGTGCCAGCAGCCCGACACCGGGACGGCTTAACTATGGCTACACCTTC

abundance: NA
v_gene: TRBV7-6
j_gene: TRBJ1-4
d_gene: NA
CDR3aa: CASSLAGRGGEKLFF
CDR3nt: TGTGCCAGCAGCTTAGCTGGCAGGGGAGGGGAAAAACTGTTTTTT

abundance: NA
v_gene: TRBV20-1
j_gene: TRBJ2-3
d_gene: TRBD2
CDR3aa: CSADPTSGTDTQYF
CDR3nt: TGCAGTGCAGACCCTACTAGCGGCACAGATACGCAGTATTTT

abundance: once
v_gene: TRBV24-1
j_gene: TRBJ2-3
d_gene: NA
CDR3aa: CATSERPGDREDTQYF
CDR3nt: TGTGCCACCAGTGAACGCCCAGGGGACCGTGAAGATACGCAGTATTTT

abundance: few
v_gene: TRBV6-1
j_gene: TRBJ1-2
d_gene: TRBD1
CDR3aa: CASAKGDRLWGGYTF
CDR3nt: TGTGCCAGCGCTAAAGGGGACAGGCTCTGGGGTGGCTACACCTTC

abundance: NA
v_gene: TRBV4-3
j_gene: TRBJ1-6
d_gene: NA
CDR3aa: CASSRLRGQLLPGESPLHF
CDR3nt: TGCGCCAGCAGCCGTTTGAGGGGCCAATTATTACCAGGGGAATCACCCCTCCACTTT

abundance: few
v_gene: TRBV6-1
j_gene: TRBJ1-2
d_gene: NA
CDR3aa: CASKMANYGYTF
CDR3nt: TGTGCCAGCAAGATGGCTAACTATGGCTACACCTTC

abundance: few
v_gene: TRBV7-2
j_gene: TRBJ1-2
d_gene: TRBD1
CDR3aa: CASRPDRREVGYTF
CDR3nt: TGTGCCAGTCGCCCGGACAGGAGGGAAGTCGGCTACACCTTC

abundance: few
v_gene: TRBV6-2/TRBV6-3
j_gene: TRBJ1-5
d_gene: NA
CDR3aa: CASSYSGGHQPQHF
CDR3nt: TGTGCCAGCAGTTACTCGGGGGGGCATCAGCCCCAGCATTTT

abundance: NA
v_gene: TRBV7-2
j_gene: TRBJ2-5
d_gene: NA
CDR3aa: CASTIRPAQETQYF
CDR3nt: TGTGCCAGCACCATTAGACCTGCCCAAGAGACCCAGTACTTC